There are a few counts of the clone carrying this T cell receptor (beta chain). Its antigen remains unidentified. By quantitative 5'-RACE with molecular barcodes, the TCR beta libraries were made. TCRdb passed the 5' RACE reads through MiXCR, listing each CDR3 protein once. This table has around 890,000 distinct CDR3 sequences, about 10% appearing once. CDR3 size: 13 residues. Germline V CDR1 and CDR2: MNHEY, SVGAGI. V lost 4 bases, J lost 10 bases, and 14 bases lay in between. The data were obtained in a study of CD8 T cells in ankylosing spondylitis. Overall study findings and caveats: Those disease-linked clones were CD8+; they were also relatively rare in peripheral blood. Some of the motif variants had earlier been found in reactive arthritis patients' fluid and blood. It appeared that ankylosing spondylitis blood was characterized by a TCR beta motif of several highly homologous variants. Disease-linked clones reportedly concentrated significantly in matched ankylosing spondylitis synovial fluid.

The sequencing input was blood, either unsorted or a sorted T cell fraction (not recorded which). The chain links TRBV6-5 to TRBJ1-5; a possible D gene is TRBD1 (5 bases). This sequence originates from a male donor with ankylosing spondylitis. Here the CDR3 reads CASSSSGGKPQHF. The CDR3 bases are TGTGCCAGCAGTTCCTCCGGGGGAAAACCCCAGCATTTT.